A selection of T cell receptor beta chains follows, all from one sample in a study of beta chain features in type 1 diabetes. The repertoire was sequenced with immunoSEQ multiplex PCR; TCRdb's copy has only in-frame clones and lacks some. The table records some 45,000 clones, approximately 56% of them present only once. The specimen was Tregs from blood. The receptors originated from a woman aged 18-35 years in good health. The CDR3 runs from the conserved cysteine through the conserved F or W. The D gene is left open where the match is weak. Clone size, where shown, is once, few, many, or a class for clones that have expanded.

j_call | cdr3_length | d_call | v_call | clone_size | cdr3_aa | cdr3_nt
TRBJ2-7 | 14 | TRBD2 | TRBV7-9 | NA | CASSGLAGAYEQYF | TGTGCCAGCAGCGGACTAGCGGGAGCCTACGAGCAGTACTTC
TRBJ2-3 | 16 | TRBD2 | TRBV27 | NA | CASSPGLADITDTQYF | TGTGCCAGCAGTCCCGGACTAGCAGACATCACAGATACGCAGTATTTT
TRBJ2-7 | 14 | NA | TRBV18 | NA | CASSPEPGIHEQYF | TGTGCCAGCTCACCGGAGCCGGGGATCCACGAGCAGTACTTC
TRBJ2-2 | 13 | NA | TRBV19 | NA | CASSEQGAGELFF | TGTGCCAGTAGTGAGCAGGGTGCCGGGGAGCTGTTTTTT
TRBJ1-4 | 17 | NA | TRBV14 | NA | CASSLETKGVGGEKLFF | TGTGCCAGCAGCCTAGAAACAAAGGGGGTCGGAGGCGAAAAACTGTTTTTT
TRBJ1-5 | 13 | NA | TRBV28 | NA | CGTVSQGNQPQHF | TGTGGCACAGTTTCTCAGGGCAATCAGCCCCAGCATTTT
TRBJ1-6 | 15 | TRBD1 | TRBV7-2 | NA | CASSWDRGNNSPLHF | TGTGCCAGCAGCTGGGACAGGGGGAATAATTCACCCCTCCACTTT
TRBJ1-1 | 14 | TRBD1 | TRBV5-1 | NA | CASTQDRGLTEAFF | TGCGCCAGCACCCAAGACAGGGGGCTCACTGAAGCTTTCTTT
TRBJ2-5 | 13 | NA | TRBV5-4 | NA | CASSGGLQETQYF | TGTGCCAGCAGCGGGGGACTGCAAGAGACCCAGTACTTC
TRBJ1-2 | 14 | NA | TRBV11-2 | few | CASSPGSYNYGYTF | TGTGCCAGCAGCCCCGGGAGCTACAACTATGGCTACACCTTC
TRBJ1-2 | 13 | NA | TRBV5-1 | few | CASSLDRVDGYTF | TGCGCCAGCAGCTTGGACAGGGTGGACGGCTACACCTTC
TRBJ2-2 | 15 | TRBD1 | TRBV7-3 | NA | CASRSGQSNTGELFF | TGTGCCAGCAGATCGGGACAGAGTAACACCGGGGAGCTGTTTTTT
TRBJ2-3 | 15 | NA | TRBV19 | NA | CASRPAAVSTDTQYF | TGTGCCAGTAGACCGGCAGCGGTTAGCACAGATACGCAGTATTTT
TRBJ1-6 | 15 | NA | TRBV6-6 | NA | CASSYRSTEGTPLHF | TGTGCCAGCAGTTATAGGAGCACGGAGGGGACACCCCTCCACTTT
TRBJ2-7 | 12 | TRBD2 | TRBV30 | NA | CAWHSGRGEQYF | TGTGCCTGGCACAGCGGGAGAGGGGAGCAGTACTTC
TRBJ1-4 | 14 | NA | TRBV27 | NA | CASSYGGRNEKLFF | TGTGCCAGCAGTTATGGGGGCAGGAACGAAAAACTGTTTTTT
TRBJ1-5 | 15 | TRBD1 | TRBV18 | few | CASSPTGGGNQPQHF | TGTGCCAGCTCACCGACAGGGGGAGGCAATCAGCCCCAGCATTTT